The subject of this entry is one T cell receptor (beta chain). Its antigen is not yet known. No much larger clone exists at a distance of one base, and base qualities are not known. The sample has other DNA sequences that encode this CDR3 too. The record originates from a study of shared clonotypes between healthy human individuals (dated by TCRdb to between 2020 and 2021). About the study as a whole: Three men and a couple of women, aged 18 to 49 years, made up the cohort. Between about 0.94 and 8.9 billion PBMCs per donor were obtained by leukapheresis. Per donor, three plates each were used for CD4 naive and CD4 memory, two for CD8 naive, and one for CD8 memory. To increase sequencing depth and limit assay-specific biases, TCR repertoire library preparation and sequencing were carried out by different laboratories using diverse techniques. Blood TCR repertoires of about 5 healthy adults were deeply sequenced to estimate repertoire size and the extent of clonotype sharing between individuals. Findings and caveats that apply to the study as a whole: Sampling was restricted to blood, and TCR repertoires in tissue are likely to differ from TCR repertoires in blood. About 5% of naive CD4, 3.5% of naive CD8, 2.3% of memory CD4, and approximately 0.39% of memory CD8 clonotypes were shared across a handful of donors. Naive subsets generally had larger estimated clonotype richness than memory subsets did. Even with the large sequencing depth, rarefaction of the sorted-subset datasets indicated that sequencing was incomplete. Compared with non-shared clonotypes, the clonotypes found in all four sorted-subset donors had higher generation probabilities. The genetic and exposure-history diversity represented was limited by the small number of donors. Pairwise subsampling led to the expectation that sequencing depth would affect the degree of clonotype sharing among donors.

At the junction V is shortened by 0 bases and J by 3 bases, with 3 bases in between. CDR1 and CDR2 were assigned from the germline V gene as MNHNS and SASEGT. Including cysteine and phenylalanine, the CDR3 has 13 amino acids. CDR3 DNA is the only sequence kept; it has 39 bases, read in frame from the first base. Using the deep immunoSEQ assay, multiplex PCR amplified TCR CDR3 regions from genomic DNA. Extracted genomic DNA from each cell subset was spread evenly across all wells of several immunoSEQ 96-well plates, with each plate serving as a replicate. For sorted subsets, approximately 190 ng genomic DNA, equal to 25,000 to 35,000 T cell genomes, was loaded into each replicate PCR. Purified libraries were quantified with a Qubit 3.0 fluorometer, sized on a Bioanalyzer 2100, and re-quantified with the KAPA Library Quantification kit. Each immunoSEQ 96-well plate was sequenced on its own single-read 150-cycle Illumina NextSeq 550 flow cell. Regarding the original processing steps: Because the immunoSEQ output held only junctional sequences and lacked quality scores, the filtering could not match the filtering applied to full-length reads. Sequences were annotated with PyIR, a Python wrapper for IgBLAST v1.9, using IMGT germline references to assign V/J genes and CDR3. Reads with weak V/J assignments (E-value above 1e-6), missing CDR3, stop codons, out-of-frame junctions, or ambiguous translated residues were removed. V3J clonotypes were defined as sequences sharing the same inferred V gene, J gene, and CDR3 amino acid sequence. The percentage overlap between two repertoires was calculated by dividing the number of shared unique clonotypes by the size of the smaller repertoire. Three approaches were used to assess repertoire richness: RTK rarefaction, the Chao1 estimator, and Recon v2.1 estimates of unobserved clonotypes. Generation probabilities were computed with OLGA for all TCRbeta clonotypes obtained by the gDNA method from a handful of donors. TCRdb stores this immuneACCESS table with in-frame sequences only. Part of the clones is absent; in the studies checked, under half of the shortfall reflects unresolved V genes, and no reason is known for the rest. The V and J calls and clone size were taken over from that table, and D and trimming were inferred from the DNA. This sample lists some 2.1 million clones; approximately 95% were detected once. The ten largest clones take up 0.1% to 0.15% of the sample.

The donors were healthy, HIV-negative adults who had no recently reported acute infections or vaccinations. Every donor was a Caucasian adult living in Nashville, Tennessee, USA. CD4+ T cells were enriched through magnetic negative selection, after which naive cells were positively selected on CD45RA and the remaining negative fraction served as the memory subset. Blood was obtained by leukapheresis, after which PBMCs were separated by Ficoll-Histopaque density gradient centrifugation and cryopreserved in liquid nitrogen vapor phase. Purity and quantity of every magnetically sorted T cell population were checked by analytical flow cytometry. From each sorted fraction, genomic DNA was isolated and quantified by UV absorbance on a Nanodrop 2000c.

The clonotype originates from a young man in good health. This sequence uses TRBV6-1 and TRBJ1-3, with the D segment identity uncertain. The sample taken for sequencing was naive CD4+ T cells sorted from blood. The meaning of the sample's cell subset or site label: CD45RA+ positively selected. The CDR3 protein is CASSEAHGNTIYF. The sequenced DNA: TGTGCCAGCAGTGAAGCGCATGGAAACACCATATATTTT.